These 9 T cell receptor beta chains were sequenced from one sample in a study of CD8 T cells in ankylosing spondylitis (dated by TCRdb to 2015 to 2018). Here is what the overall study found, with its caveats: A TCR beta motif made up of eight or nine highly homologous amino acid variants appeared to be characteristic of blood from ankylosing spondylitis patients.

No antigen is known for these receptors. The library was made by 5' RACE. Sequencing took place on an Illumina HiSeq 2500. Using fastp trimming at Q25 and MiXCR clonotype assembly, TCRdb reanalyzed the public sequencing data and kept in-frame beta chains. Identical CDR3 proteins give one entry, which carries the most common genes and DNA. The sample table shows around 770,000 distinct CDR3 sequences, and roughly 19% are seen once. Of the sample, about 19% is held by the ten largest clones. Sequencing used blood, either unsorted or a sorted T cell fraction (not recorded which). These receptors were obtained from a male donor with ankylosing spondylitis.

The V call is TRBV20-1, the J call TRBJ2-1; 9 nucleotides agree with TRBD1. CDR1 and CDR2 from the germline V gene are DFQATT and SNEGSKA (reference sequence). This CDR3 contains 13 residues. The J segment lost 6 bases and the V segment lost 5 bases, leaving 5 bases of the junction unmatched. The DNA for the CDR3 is TGCAGTGCTCCAACGGACAGGGGCAATGAGCAGTTCTTC. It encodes CSAPTDRGNEQFF.

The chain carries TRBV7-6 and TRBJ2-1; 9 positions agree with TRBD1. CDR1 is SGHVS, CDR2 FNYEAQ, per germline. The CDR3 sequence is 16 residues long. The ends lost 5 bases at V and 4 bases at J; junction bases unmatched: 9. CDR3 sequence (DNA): TGTGCCAGCAGCCGCCTAGGGACAGGGCTGTACAATGAGCAGTTCTTC. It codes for CASSRLGTGLYNEQFF.

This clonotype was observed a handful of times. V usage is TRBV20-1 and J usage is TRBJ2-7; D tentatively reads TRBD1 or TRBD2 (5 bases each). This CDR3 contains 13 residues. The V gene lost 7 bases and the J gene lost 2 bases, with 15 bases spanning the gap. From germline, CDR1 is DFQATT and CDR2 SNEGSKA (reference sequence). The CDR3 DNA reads TGCAGTGTCGGGCGGGCAGGGACCTACGAGCAGTACTTC. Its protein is CSVGRAGTYEQYF.

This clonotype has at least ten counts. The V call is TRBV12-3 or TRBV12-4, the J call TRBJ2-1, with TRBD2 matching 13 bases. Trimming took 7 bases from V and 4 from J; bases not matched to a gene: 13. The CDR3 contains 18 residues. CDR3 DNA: TGTGCCAGCATAGGACAGCGAGGGACTAGCGGGAAGTACAATGAGCAGTTCTTC. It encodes CASIGQRGTSGKYNEQFF.

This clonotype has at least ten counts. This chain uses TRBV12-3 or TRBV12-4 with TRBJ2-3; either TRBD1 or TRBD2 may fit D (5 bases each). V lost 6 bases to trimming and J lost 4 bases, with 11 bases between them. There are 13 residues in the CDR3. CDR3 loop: CASSPGTSDTQYF. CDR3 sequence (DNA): TGTGCCAGCAGCCCCGGGACCTCAGATACGCAGTATTTT.

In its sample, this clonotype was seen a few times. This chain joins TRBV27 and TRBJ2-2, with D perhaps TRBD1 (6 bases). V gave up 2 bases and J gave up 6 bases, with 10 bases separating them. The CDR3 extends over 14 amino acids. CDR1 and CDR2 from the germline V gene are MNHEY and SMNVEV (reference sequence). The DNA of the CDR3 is TGTGCCAGCAGTTTAGTAGGGGGTCCCGGGGAGCTGTTTTTT. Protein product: CASSLVGGPGELFF.

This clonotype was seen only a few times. CDR3 sequence: CASSPGDRALYNEQFF. CDR3 sequence (DNA): TGCGCCAGCAGCCCGGGGGACAGGGCCCTCTACAATGAGCAGTTCTTC. The J gene is TRBJ2-1, the V gene TRBV5-1; 9 positions match TRBD1. The V gene end was trimmed by 4 bases and the J gene end by 3 bases; junction bases not matched to a gene: 8. CDR1 is SGHRS, CDR2 YFSETQ, per germline. CDR3 length: 16 residues.

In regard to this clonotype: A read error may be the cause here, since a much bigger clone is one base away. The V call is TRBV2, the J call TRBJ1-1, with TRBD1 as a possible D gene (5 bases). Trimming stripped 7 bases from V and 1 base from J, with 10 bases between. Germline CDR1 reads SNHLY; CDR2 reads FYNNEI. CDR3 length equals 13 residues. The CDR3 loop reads CASTATENTEAFF. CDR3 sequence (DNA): TGTGCCAGCACCGCGACAGAGAACACTGAAGCTTTCTTT.

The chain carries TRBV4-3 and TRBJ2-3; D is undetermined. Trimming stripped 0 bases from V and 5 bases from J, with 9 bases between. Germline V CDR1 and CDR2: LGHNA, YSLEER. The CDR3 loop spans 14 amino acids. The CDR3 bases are TGCGCCAGCAGCCAAGATGGGGTCCAAGATACGCAGTATTTT. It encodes CASSQDGVQDTQYF.